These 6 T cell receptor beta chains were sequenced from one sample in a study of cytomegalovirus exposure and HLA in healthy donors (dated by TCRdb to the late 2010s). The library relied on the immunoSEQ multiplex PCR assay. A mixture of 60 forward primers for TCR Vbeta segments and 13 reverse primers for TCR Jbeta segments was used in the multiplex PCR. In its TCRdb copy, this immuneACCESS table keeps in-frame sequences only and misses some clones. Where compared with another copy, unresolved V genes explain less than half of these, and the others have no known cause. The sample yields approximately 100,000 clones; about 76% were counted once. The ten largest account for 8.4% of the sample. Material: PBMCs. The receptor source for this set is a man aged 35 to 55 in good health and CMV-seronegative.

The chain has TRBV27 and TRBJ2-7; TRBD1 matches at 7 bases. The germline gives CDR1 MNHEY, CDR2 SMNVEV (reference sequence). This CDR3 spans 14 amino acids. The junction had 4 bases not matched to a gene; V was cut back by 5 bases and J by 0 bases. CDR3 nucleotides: TGTGCCAGCAGTCGGACAGGCCTCTCCTACGAGCAGTACTTC. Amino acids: CASSRTGLSYEQYF.

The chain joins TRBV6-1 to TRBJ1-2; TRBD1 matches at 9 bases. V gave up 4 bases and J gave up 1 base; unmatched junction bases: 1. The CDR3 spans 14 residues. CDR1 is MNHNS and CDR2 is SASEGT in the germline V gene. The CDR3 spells CASSAGQGNYGYTF. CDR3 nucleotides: TGTGCCAGCAGTGCGGGACAGGGTAACTATGGCTACACCTTC.

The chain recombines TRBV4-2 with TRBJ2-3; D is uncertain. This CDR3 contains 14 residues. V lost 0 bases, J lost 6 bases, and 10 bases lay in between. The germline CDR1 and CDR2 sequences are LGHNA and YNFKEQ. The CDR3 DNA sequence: TGTGCCAGCAGCCAAGATAACTCCGGGGATACGCAGTATTTT. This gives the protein CASSQDNSGDTQYF.

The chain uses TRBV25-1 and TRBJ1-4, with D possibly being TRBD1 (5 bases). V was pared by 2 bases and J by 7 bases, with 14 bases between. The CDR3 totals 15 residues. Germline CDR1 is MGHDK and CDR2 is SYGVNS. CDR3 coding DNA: TGTGCCAGCAGTGAACCCGCAGGGCTTAGTGAAAAACTGTTTTTT. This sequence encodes CASSEPAGLSEKLFF.

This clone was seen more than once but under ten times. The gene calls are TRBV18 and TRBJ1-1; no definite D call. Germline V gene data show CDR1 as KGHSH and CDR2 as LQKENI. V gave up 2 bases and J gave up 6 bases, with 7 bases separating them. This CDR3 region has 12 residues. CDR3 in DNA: TGTGCCAGCTCACCAGCACGGGCTGAAGCTTTCTTT. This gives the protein CASSPARAEAFF.

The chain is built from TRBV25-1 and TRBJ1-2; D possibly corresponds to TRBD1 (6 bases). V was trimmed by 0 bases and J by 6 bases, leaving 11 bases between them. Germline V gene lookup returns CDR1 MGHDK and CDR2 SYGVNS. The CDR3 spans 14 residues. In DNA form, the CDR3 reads TGTGCCAGCAGTGAATATAGGGGGGGAGATGGCTACACCTTC. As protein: CASSEYRGGDGYTF.